This T cell receptor beta chain comes out of a study of T cells after yellow fever vaccination. Study summary: Preparation of the low-cell-number fractions used SMART-Seq v4 Ultra Low Input.

They built TCR cDNA with 5'RACE template switching, a step that put in a universal primer site and UMIs. TCRdb re-called the 5' RACE reads with MiXCR, one entry per CDR3 protein. Of 500,000 to 650,000 distinct CDR3 sequences in the sample, approximately 13% were seen once. Germline CDR1 is DFQATT and CDR2 is SNEGSKA (reference sequence). The ends lost 5 bases at V and 8 bases at J; junction bases unmatched: 13. The CDR3 runs 15 residues. The receptor's source is a man between 25 and 39 years old who received the YFV17D yellow fever vaccine. The chain employs TRBV20-1 and TRBJ2-3, with 10 bases lining up with TRBD2. The source was PBMCs, collected on the day of the yellow fever booster vaccination. In DNA form, the CDR3 reads TGCAGTGCTCCGACAAGCGGGAGGGCCGAGGTTACGCAGTATTTT. It codes for CSAPTSGRAEVTQYF.